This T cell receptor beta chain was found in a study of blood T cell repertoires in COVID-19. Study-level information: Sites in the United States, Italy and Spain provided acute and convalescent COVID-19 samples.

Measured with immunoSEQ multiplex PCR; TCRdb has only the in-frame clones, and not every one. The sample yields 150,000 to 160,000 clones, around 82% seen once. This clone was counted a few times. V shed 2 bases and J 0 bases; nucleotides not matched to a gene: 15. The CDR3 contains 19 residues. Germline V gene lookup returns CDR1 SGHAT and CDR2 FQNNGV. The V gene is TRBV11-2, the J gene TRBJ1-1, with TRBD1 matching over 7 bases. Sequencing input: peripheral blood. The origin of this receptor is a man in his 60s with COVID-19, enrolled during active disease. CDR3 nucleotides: TGTGCCAGCAGCTTATTTAACTTTGTCCCGGGACAGTTGAACACTGAAGCTTTCTTT. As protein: CASSLFNFVPGQLNTEAFF.